This T cell receptor beta chain was captured by sequencing in a study of T cell changes during pregnancy in multiple sclerosis. V was shortened by 1 base and J by 1 base, with 5 bases between the two germline ends. Germline CDR1 and CDR2: MGHRA and YSYEKL. The CDR3 has 13 amino acids. Sequenced by immunoSEQ multiplex PCR; TCRdb stores in-frame clones only, minus some. Altogether 100,000 or so clones are present, just over 90% being singletons, with the ten largest covering 1% to 1.5%. The rearrangement joins TRBV4-1 to TRBJ2-7; D is unresolved. The TCR sequence derives from a female donor with multiple sclerosis, enrolled in a pregnancy study. Source: peripheral blood, taken in the second trimester of pregnancy. The CDR3 is CASSQAPSYEQYF. In DNA, the CDR3 is TGCGCCAGCAGCCAAGCTCCTTCCTACGAGCAGTACTTC.